The present T cell receptor (beta chain) was sequenced within a study of regulatory T cells in long-lasting Graves disease. Study background: The criterion for persistent Graves' disease was over 5 years of antithyroid drugs with positive TSH receptor antibodies. Points from the study as a whole: Comparison showed that persistent patients shared more public clonotypes (around 3,000) than new patients (over 950).

Time point reported: persistent/refractory GD, antithyroid drugs over 5 years with positive TRAb. RNA isolated from PBMCs was used to make the TCR library. The CDR3 is 15 amino acids. Germline V lookup: CDR1 SEHNR, CDR2 FQNEAQ (reference sequence). V was clipped by 5 bases and J by 3 bases; unmatched bases: 7. Library construction for TCR beta used iRepertoire HTBI primers and Arm-PCR of CDR3 regions. TCRdb passed the multiplex PCR reads through MiXCR, listing each CDR3 protein once. Here the sample spans 700,000 or so distinct CDR3 sequences, about 30% being singletons. With regard to this clonotype: Antigen unknown.

The V and J genes are TRBV7-9 and TRBJ2-4, with 7 positions matching TRBD1. The sample consisted of peripheral blood mononuclear cells (PBMCs), taken when the disease was refractory, from a patient treated with antithyroid drugs. This clonotype originated in a female donor with Graves disease. This CDR3 is CASSPARDSKNIQYF. As DNA, the CDR3 is TGTGCCAGCAGCCCAGCCAGGGACAGCAAAAACATTCAGTACTTC.